These 10 T cell receptor beta chains came from one sample sequenced in a study of early stage breast cancer tumors. TCRdb keeps only in-frame clones here, not all; method: immunoSEQ multiplex PCR. The sample lists about 9,600 clones, 64% occurring once. Sequencing was performed on breast tumor tissue. The source of these receptors is a person aged 60 to 70 with breast cancer.

This chain links TRBV5-4 with TRBJ1-6; D gene unclear. In germline, CDR1 is SGHNT, CDR2 YYREEE (reference sequence). The ends were cut back, 0 bases at V and 4 bases at J, with 8 bases in the middle. This CDR3 comprises 15 residues. CDR3 sequence (DNA): TGTGCCAGCAGCTTGGACCCGGGATATAATTCACCCCTCCACTTT. This sequence encodes CASSLDPGYNSPLHF.

This chain joins TRBV5-6 and TRBJ2-3, with 7 bases aligning to TRBD2. Losses at the gene ends were 4 bases for V and 2 bases for J; bases not matched to a gene: 10. CDR3 size: 16 residues. CDR1 is SGHDT, CDR2 YYEEEE, per germline. The CDR3 spells CASSALGRGYTDTQYF. CDR3 bases: TGTGCCAGCAGCGCGCTGGGGCGGGGGTACACAGATACGCAGTATTTT.

The rearrangement links TRBV7-2 to TRBJ2-1; D gene ambiguous. The CDR3 is 11 residues long. From germline, CDR1 is SGHTA and CDR2 FQGNSA. Trimming shortened V by 4 bases and J by 9 bases, and 7 bases separated the two germline ends. CDR3 nucleotides: TGTGCCAGCAGCTCCCACCGTGAGCAGTTCTTC. Its translation: CASSSHREQFF.

This clone came up a few times. CDR3 coding DNA: TGTGCCAGCAGCCTGGGGGCAGGGCCTACCAATGAGCAGTTCTTC. Translated, it gives CASSLGAGPTNEQFF. The rearrangement uses TRBV5-4 and TRBJ2-1, with D perhaps matching TRBD1 (6 bases). The germline V and J ends were trimmed by 4 bases and 6 bases, with 17 bases remaining between them. CDR3 length: 15 amino acids. Germline-derived CDR1 and CDR2 are SGHNT and YYREEE (reference sequence).

The chain recombines TRBV9 with TRBJ1-1, with 8 bases that match TRBD1. After removal of 2 bases from V and 7 bases from J, the junction contained 10 bases not matched to a gene. Germline CDR1 and CDR2: SGDLS and YYNGEE. CDR3 length equals 15 residues. In DNA form, the CDR3 reads TGTGCCAGCAGCGTGTCGTCCAGGGGGCAGGTTGAAGCTTTCTTT. Amino acids: CASSVSSRGQVEAFF.

The sample holds a few counts of this clone. This chain joins TRBV5-1 and TRBJ1-2; 7 bases map to TRBD1. The V and J ends lost 3 bases and 2 bases, in that order; junction bases with no gene match: 4. Germline V gene lookup returns CDR1 SGHRS and CDR2 YFSETQ. The CDR3 covers 14 residues. CDR3 in amino acids: CASSSSTGNYGYTF. In nucleotides, the CDR3 is TGCGCCAGCAGCTCCTCGACAGGGAACTATGGCTACACCTTC.

This clone came up a few times. The J gene is TRBJ1-4, the V gene TRBV28; 9 positions match TRBD1. Trimming cost V 4 bases and J 7 bases; bases outside gene matches: 4. Germline V gene sequence: CDR1 MDHEN, CDR2 SYDVKM. The CDR3 contains 14 residues. This chain's CDR3 is CASSSGQGREKLFF. The DNA for the CDR3 is TGTGCCAGCAGTTCGGGACAGGGACGTGAAAAACTGTTTTTT.

The rearrangement joins TRBV2 to TRBJ1-5; D ambiguous. This CDR3 comprises 14 residues. From germline, CDR1 is SNHLY and CDR2 FYNNEI. With 3 bases removed from V and 0 bases from J, the gap between germline ends came to 6 bases. In nucleotides, the CDR3 is TGTGCCAGCAGTGATGCAGCTAGCAATCAGCCCCAGCATTTT. This encodes CASSDAASNQPQHF. Variable domain in full (rest from reference TRBV2 and TRBJ1-5): EPEVTQTPSHQVTQMGQEVILRCVPISNHLYFYWYRQILGQKVEFLVSFYNNEISEKSEIFDDQFSVERPDGSNFTLKIRSTKLEDSAMYFCASSDAASNQPQHFGDGTRLSIL.

The chain uses TRBV6-6 and TRBJ1-3; 9 bases are a match to TRBD1. Trimming cost V 2 bases and J 7 bases; bases outside gene matches: 6. The germline V gene has CDR1 MNHNY and CDR2 SVGAGI (reference sequence). The CDR3 totals 15 residues. The CDR3, as DNA: TGTGCCAGCAGTTACCGGGGACAGGGCGGGAACACCATATATTTT. Its translation is CASSYRGQGGNTIYF.

The rearrangement links TRBV4-1 to TRBJ1-1, with a tentative D call TRBD1 (6 bases). This CDR3 is 16 amino acids long. Trimming pared 0 bases from V and 1 base from J, leaving 12 bases between. Germline V lookup: CDR1 MGHRA, CDR2 YSYEKL. DNA for the CDR3: TGCGCCAGCAGCCAAGAGGGGGGGCAGGGGAACACTGAAGCTTTCTTT. It encodes CASSQEGGQGNTEAFF.